This T cell receptor beta chain is from a study of blood T cell repertoires in COVID-19. Study-wide context: Sites across the United States, Italy and Spain contributed samples from acute and convalescent COVID-19. PBMCs, B-cell-depleted T cells, or T cells were the source of the cDNA or gDNA that made up the material.

The CDR3 has 15 residues. The germline gives CDR1 MNHNY, CDR2 SVGAGI (reference sequence). V lost 6 bases, J lost 7 bases, and 9 bases stayed unmatched. Original processing notes: Quantification of nucleated cells was approximated via reference gene primer amplification. TCRdb keeps only in-frame clones here, not all; method: immunoSEQ multiplex PCR. V and J calls and clone size come straight from that table; D and trimming were deduced from the DNA. Of 170,000 or so clones listed, approximately 87% are singletons. The TCR was taken from a woman aged 18-30 years who had recovered from COVID-19. The sequencing input was peripheral blood. The chain employs TRBV6-6 and TRBJ2-1; 10 nucleotides agree with TRBD2. The CDR3 here is CASSPRSGRANEQFF. CDR3 DNA: TGTGCCAGCAGCCCTAGGAGCGGGAGGGCTAATGAGCAGTTCTTC.